The clone carrying this T cell receptor (beta chain) was detected ten times or more. Antigen unknown. From the PCR reads, TCRdb called clonotypes with MiXCR, one entry per CDR3 protein. The table records around 300,000 distinct CDR3 sequences, about 23% of them present only once. The data stem from a study of molecular identifiers for immune sequencing clone quantification. Study-wide background: Split five ways in replicates, RNA from around 20,000 or 99,000 naive CD8 cells had four portions sequenced. Study-wide points: Clonotypes topping 20 RNA copies carried over 97% of effector molecules but under 1% of naive ones.

Naive CD8 libraries came from approximately 20,000 to 1,000,000 sorted cells with 10%, 30% or 50% RNA. This clonotype was obtained from a human donor in good health. Some libraries in this study had Jurkat cell RNA spiked in. The source material was naive CD8+ T cells from blood, with Jurkat cell RNA spiked in. Subset here: FACS-sorted CD8+CD4-CCR7+CD45RA+ naive T cells.

The CDR3 DNA is TGTGCCAGCAGCGGGCCTCTTTCACCCCTCCACTTT. Translation gives CASSGPLSPLHF. The chain carries TRBV7-6 and TRBJ1-6, with unresolved D. Trimming removed 5 bases at V and 9 bases at J, with 8 bases between. Germline lookup yields CDR1 SGHVS and CDR2 FNYEAQ. The CDR3 extends over 12 amino acids.